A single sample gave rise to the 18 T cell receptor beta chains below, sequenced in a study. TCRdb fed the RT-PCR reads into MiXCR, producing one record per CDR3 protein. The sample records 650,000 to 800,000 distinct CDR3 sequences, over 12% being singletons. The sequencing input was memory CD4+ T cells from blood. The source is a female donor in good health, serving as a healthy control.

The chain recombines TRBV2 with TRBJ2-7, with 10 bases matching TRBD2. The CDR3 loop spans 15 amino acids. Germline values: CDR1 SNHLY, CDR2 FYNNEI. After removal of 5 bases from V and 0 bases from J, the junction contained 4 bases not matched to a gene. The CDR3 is CASSTWTSGSYEQYF. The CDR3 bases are TGTGCCAGCAGTACTTGGACTAGCGGCTCCTACGAGCAGTACTTC.

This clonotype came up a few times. The chain's CDR3 is CSALRTGGEAFF. The CDR3 DNA reads as TGCAGTGCCCTACGGACAGGTGGTGAAGCTTTCTTT. This sequence joins TRBV20-1 and TRBJ1-1; 7 nucleotides line up with TRBD1. Germline V gene data show CDR1 as DFQATT and CDR2 as SNEGSKA (reference sequence). The CDR3 extends over 12 amino acids. Trimming took 6 bases from V and 7 from J; bases not matched to a gene: 8.

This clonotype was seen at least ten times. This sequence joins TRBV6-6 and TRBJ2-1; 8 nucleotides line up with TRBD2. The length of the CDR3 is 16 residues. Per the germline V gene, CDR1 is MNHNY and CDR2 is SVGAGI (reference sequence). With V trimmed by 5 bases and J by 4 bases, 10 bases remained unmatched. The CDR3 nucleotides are TGTGCCAGCAGTAGTCTAGCGGGTGGTTTGTACAATGAGCAGTTCTTC. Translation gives CASSSLAGGLYNEQFF.

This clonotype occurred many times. DNA for the CDR3: TGTGCCAGCAAGGGACAGGGTATCACCGGGGAGCTGTTTTTT. Its translation: CASKGQGITGELFF. This chain links TRBV7-2 with TRBJ2-2; TRBD1 agrees at 9 bases. J was trimmed by 4 bases and V by 7 bases; bases with no gene match: 4. CDR1 and CDR2 from the germline V gene are SGHTA and FQGNSA. The CDR3 is made up of 14 amino acids.

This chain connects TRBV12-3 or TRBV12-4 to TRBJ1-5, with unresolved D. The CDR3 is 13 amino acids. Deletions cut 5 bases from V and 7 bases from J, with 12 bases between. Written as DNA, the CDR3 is TGTGCCAGCAGTCCCCGGGGTAGGCAGCCCCAGCATTTT. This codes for CASSPRGRQPQHF.

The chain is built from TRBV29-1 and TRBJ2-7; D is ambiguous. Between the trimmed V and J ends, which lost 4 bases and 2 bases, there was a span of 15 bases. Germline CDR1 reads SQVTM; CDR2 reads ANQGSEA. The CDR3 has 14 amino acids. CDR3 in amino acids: CSVVTPSRTYEQYF. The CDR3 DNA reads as TGCAGCGTTGTTACCCCCTCAAGAACCTACGAGCAGTACTTC.

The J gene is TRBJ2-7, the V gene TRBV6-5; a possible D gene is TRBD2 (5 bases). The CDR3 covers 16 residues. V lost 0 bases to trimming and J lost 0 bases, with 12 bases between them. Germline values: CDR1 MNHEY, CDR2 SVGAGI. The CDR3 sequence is CASSYSNIGSSYEQYF. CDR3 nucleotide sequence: TGTGCCAGCAGTTACTCGAATATAGGGAGCTCCTACGAGCAGTACTTC.

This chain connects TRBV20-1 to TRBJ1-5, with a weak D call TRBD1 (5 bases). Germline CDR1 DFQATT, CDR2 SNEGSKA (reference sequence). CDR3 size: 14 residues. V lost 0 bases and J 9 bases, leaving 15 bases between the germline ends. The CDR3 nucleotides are TGCAGTGCTAGAGAGGTGCAGGCCGGGGGGCCCCAGCATTTT. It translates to CSAREVQAGGPQHF.

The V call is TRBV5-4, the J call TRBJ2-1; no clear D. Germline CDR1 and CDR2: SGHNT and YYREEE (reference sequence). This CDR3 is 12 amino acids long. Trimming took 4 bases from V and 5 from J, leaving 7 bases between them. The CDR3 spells CASSVDHNEQFF. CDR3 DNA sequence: TGTGCCAGCAGCGTAGATCACAATGAGCAGTTCTTC.

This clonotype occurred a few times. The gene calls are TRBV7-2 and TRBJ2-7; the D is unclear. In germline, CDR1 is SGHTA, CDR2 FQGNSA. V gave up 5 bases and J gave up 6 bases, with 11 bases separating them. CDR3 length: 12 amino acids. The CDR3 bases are TGTGCCAGCAGCAAAAGAGAAGCCGAGCAGTACTTC. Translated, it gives CASSKREAEQYF.

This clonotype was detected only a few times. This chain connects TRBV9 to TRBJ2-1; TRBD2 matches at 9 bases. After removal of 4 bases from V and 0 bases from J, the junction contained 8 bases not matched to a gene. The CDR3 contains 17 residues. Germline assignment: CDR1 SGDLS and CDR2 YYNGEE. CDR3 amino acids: CASSPREGPYSYNEQFF. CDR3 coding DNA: TGTGCCAGCAGCCCGCGGGAGGGACCCTACTCCTACAATGAGCAGTTCTTC.

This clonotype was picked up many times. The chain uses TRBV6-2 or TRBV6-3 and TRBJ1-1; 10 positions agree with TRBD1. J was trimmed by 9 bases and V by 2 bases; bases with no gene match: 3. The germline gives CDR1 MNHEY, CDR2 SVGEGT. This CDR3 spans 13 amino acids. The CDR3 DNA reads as TGTGCCAGCAGTTACGACGACAGGGGGCAAGCTTTCTTT. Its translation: CASSYDDRGQAFF.

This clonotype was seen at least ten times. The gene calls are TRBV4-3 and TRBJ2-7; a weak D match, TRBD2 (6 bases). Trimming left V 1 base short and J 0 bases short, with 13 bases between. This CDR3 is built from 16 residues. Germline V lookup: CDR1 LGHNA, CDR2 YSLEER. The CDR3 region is CASSQVGRGGSYEQYF. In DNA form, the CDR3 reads TGCGCCAGCAGCCAAGTTGGGCGGGGAGGCTCCTACGAGCAGTACTTC.

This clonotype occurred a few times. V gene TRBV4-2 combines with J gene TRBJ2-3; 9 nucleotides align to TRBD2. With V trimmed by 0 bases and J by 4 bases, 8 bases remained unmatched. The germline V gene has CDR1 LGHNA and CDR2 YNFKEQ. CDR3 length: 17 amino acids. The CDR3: CASSQDLGGRDSDTQYF. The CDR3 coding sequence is TGTGCCAGCAGCCAAGATCTAGGCGGGAGGGACTCAGATACGCAGTATTTT.

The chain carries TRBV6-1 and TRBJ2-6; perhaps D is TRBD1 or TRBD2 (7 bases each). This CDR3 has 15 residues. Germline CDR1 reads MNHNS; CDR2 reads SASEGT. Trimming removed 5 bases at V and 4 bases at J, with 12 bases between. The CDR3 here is CASSWGGQGANVLTF. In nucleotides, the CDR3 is TGTGCCAGCAGTTGGGGGGGACAGGGGGCCAACGTCCTGACTTTC.

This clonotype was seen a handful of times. CDR3 nucleotide sequence: TGTGCCAGCGCCACAGGAGCCTCCTATGGCTACACCTTC. It yields the protein CASATGASYGYTF. The chain carries TRBV7-3 and TRBJ1-2; D is possibly TRBD1 (5 bases). Per the germline V gene, CDR1 is SGHTA and CDR2 is FQGTGA. V lost 8 bases and J 4 bases, leaving 14 bases between the germline ends. The CDR3 has 13 amino acids.

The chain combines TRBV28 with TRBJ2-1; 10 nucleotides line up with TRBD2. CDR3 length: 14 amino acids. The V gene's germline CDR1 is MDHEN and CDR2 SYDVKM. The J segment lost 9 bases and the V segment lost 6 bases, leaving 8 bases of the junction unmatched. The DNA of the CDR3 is TGTGCCAGCAGATCTAGCGGGAGATCCAGTGAGCAGTTCTTC. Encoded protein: CASRSSGRSSEQFF.

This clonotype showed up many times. CDR3 sequence reads: CASSRRALEAFF. In DNA, the CDR3 is TGTGCCAGCAGCCGCCGGGCCCTTGAAGCTTTCTTT. This sequence joins TRBV6-2 or TRBV6-3 and TRBJ1-1; D unclear. Germline CDR1 MNHEY, CDR2 SVGEGT. Between the trimmed V and J ends, which lost 6 bases and 7 bases, there was a span of 12 bases. The CDR3 extends over 12 amino acids.